A selection of T cell receptor beta chains follows, all from one sample in a study of T cells expressing NK-cell markers. TCRdb reprocessed the 5' RACE reads and keeps a single row for each CDR3 protein, giving no DNA. The sample includes fewer than 400,000 distinct CDR3 sequences. The source material was blood T cells: a sorted CD56 or NKG2C T cell subset, CD4+ or CD8+ T cells, or bulk PBMC T cells (not recorded which). These receptors all come from a woman aged 50 to 65 in good health. Each CDR3 is given with its conserved first and last residue.

CDR3 protein,V gene,J gene
CSARDVDGGGGRSYNEQFF,TRBV20-1,TRBJ2-1
CASHPSGTGPNEQYF,TRBV5-1,TRBJ2-7
CASRTGTTNSYNEQFF,TRBV5-1,TRBJ2-1
CASSLGGKQFF,TRBV7-2,TRBJ2-1
CASSYQGSLTDTQYF,TRBV6-5,TRBJ2-3
CASSLARIPGLYGYTF,TRBV5-1,TRBJ1-2
CASSLFPGHPTTGELFF,TRBV27,TRBJ2-2
CSASHERGRGLGAFF,TRBV20-1,TRBJ1-1
CSARDSTGEWGDTQYF,TRBV20-1,TRBJ2-3
CASSQTSGIAYEQYF,TRBV3-1,TRBJ2-7
CASSLAGLRPALAKNIQYF,TRBV7-2,TRBJ2-4